The present T cell receptor beta chain was sequenced within a study of CD8 T cells in ankylosing spondylitis. Overall study results and limits: In synovial fluid and blood from reactive arthritis, some motif variants were previously reported.

As to this clonotype: Antigen specificity is unknown.

By quantitative 5'-RACE with molecular barcodes, the TCR beta libraries were made. TCRdb re-analysed the 5' RACE reads in MiXCR, keeping a single row per CDR3 protein. The sample lists 150,000 to 200,000 distinct CDR3 sequences; roughly 18% were seen once. Trimming shortened V by 8 bases and J by 2 bases, and 10 bases separated the two germline ends. Germline V gene lookup returns CDR1 SNHLY and CDR2 FYNNEI. The CDR3 is made up of 12 amino acids. The V gene is TRBV2, the J gene TRBJ2-7; D gene ambiguous. The TCR sequence derives from a male donor aged 10-30 years with ankylosing spondylitis or in good health (not recorded which). Sequencing was carried out using blood, either unsorted or a sorted T cell fraction (not recorded which). This CDR3 is CASSSFAYEQYV. The CDR3 region has the DNA TGTGCCAGCTCAAGCTTCGCCTACGAGCAGTACGTC.